The source of this T cell receptor beta chain is a study of OX40 agonist ivuxolimab in advanced cancers. Sequencing was performed with immunoSEQ multiplex PCR; in TCRdb, only in-frame clones are kept and a portion is missing. Of about 100,000 clones in the sample, about 88% were seen once. The CDR3 totals 14 residues. Germline values: CDR1 LNHDA, CDR2 SQIVND (reference sequence). Trimming took 5 bases from V and 4 from J, leaving 14 bases between them. The V gene is TRBV19, the J gene TRBJ1-2, with D uncertain. The receptor was derived from an adult with an advanced solid tumor such as melanoma, head and neck, liver or kidney cancer. Sequencing was performed on CD4+ or CD8+ T cells sorted from blood, taken in a trial of the OX40 agonist ivuxolimab. The DNA of the CDR3 is TGTGCCAGTAGTGAGACCGGGATCTTCTATGGCTACACCTTC. This translates into CASSETGIFYGYTF.